These 6 T cell receptor beta chains share one sample of origin, sequenced in a study of blood T cells in healthy people across ages. Sample-barcoded 5' priming and a J-beta primer mix drove a second PCR of roughly 6 to 12 cycles. TCRdb used MiXCR to reprocess the 5' RACE reads, holding one entry per CDR3 protein. The sample lists 650,000 to 800,000 distinct CDR3 sequences, 52% occurring once. Material for sequencing was blood. The receptor source for this set is a woman of 80 years or more in good health.

V usage is TRBV24-1 and J usage is TRBJ2-4; 8 bases line up with TRBD2. The DNA matches TRBJ2-5 better at its end, which makes the J call doubtful. Germline loops: CDR1 KGHDR, CDR2 SFDVKD. This CDR3 region has 16 residues. CDR3 loop: CATSDKLTSGQETQYF. The CDR3 DNA reads TGTGCCACCAGTGACAAACTCACTAGCGGACAAGAGACCCAGTACTTC.

The V call is TRBV10-3, the J call TRBJ2-2, with D perhaps given as TRBD1 or TRBD2 (5 bases each). The germline gives CDR1 ENHRY, CDR2 SYGVKD. This CDR3 is built from 16 residues. V lost 5 bases and J lost 9, with 22 bases in between. CDR3 in DNA: TGTGCCATCAGTTCCCGGGACGGCGCTGGGGATAGGGAGCTGTTTTTT. It translates to CAISSRDGAGDRELFF.

This clonotype was observed a handful of times. This chain links TRBV10-3 with TRBJ2-7; D call uncertain. The better agreement between TRBJ2-5 and the DNA end casts doubt on the J call. From germline, CDR1 is ENHRY and CDR2 SYGVKD. The CDR3 sequence is 13 residues long. CDR3 DNA: TGTGCCATCATAGCCAGGCTCGGGGAGACCCAGTACTTC. It translates to CAIIARLGETQYF.

The chain is built from TRBV7-8 and TRBJ2-3; 7 bases are shared with TRBD2. CDR3 length equals 19 residues. Trimming removed 0 bases from V and 1 base from J; junction bases left unmatched: 13. CDR1 and CDR2 from the germline V gene are SGHVS and FQNEAQ. The CDR3: CASSLARQIGRVRTDTQYF. CDR3 sequence (DNA): TGTGCCAGCAGCTTAGCACGTCAGATAGGGAGGGTTCGCACAGATACGCAGTATTTT.

The chain joins TRBV27 to TRBJ2-1; D is possibly TRBD1 (6 bases). Trimming left V 5 bases short and J 6 bases short, with 17 bases between. This CDR3 has 15 residues. In germline, CDR1 is MNHEY, CDR2 SMNVEV (reference sequence). The CDR3 sequence: CASSPPDSPTNEQFF. CDR3 DNA sequence: TGTGCCAGCAGTCCTCCGGACAGCCCAACCAATGAGCAGTTCTTC.

This clonotype was recorded at least ten times. A much more abundant neighbour one base away suggests this may be a read error. The chain has TRBV6-6 and TRBJ2-7, with 8 bases identical to TRBD2. The CDR3 spans 14 residues. The germline gives CDR1 MNHNY, CDR2 SVGAGI (reference sequence). V trimming: 4 bases; J trimming: 7 bases; junction bases outside the gene matches: 9. The CDR3 nucleotides read TGTGCCAGCAGTTTTAGCGGGGATTACAATGAGCAGTACTTC. This sequence encodes CASSFSGDYNEQYF.